Listed here is a single T cell receptor (beta chain). It has no known antigen specificity. Base qualities are missing; no much larger clone stands one base away. V gives up 7 bases and J gives up 7 bases, and the segment between their germline ends measures 17 bases. CDR1 SQVTM and CDR2 ANQGSEA were looked up in the germline V gene. The CDR3 measures 13 amino acids from cysteine to phenylalanine. Here the CDR3 DNA is all that survives: 39 bases in frame from base 1. This sample is part of a study of identical twins (dated by TCRdb to about 2016). Regarding the research as a whole: The study deep-sequenced TCR alpha and beta repertoires from monozygotic twins, unrelated adults of various ages and cord blood to test whether fetal clonotypes persist. To rule out contamination, the twin experiments were replicated at different times with different library preparation protocols. Here is what the overall study found, with its caveats: In beta out-of-frame sequences, excess twin sharing was weaker, because having fewer shared sequences lowered the signal-to-noise ratio. Abundant cord blood beta clonotypes had fewer insertions, young adult naive repertoires showed a similar but weaker trend, and memory repertoires showed no such trend. Because the same donors could not be followed over many years, the conclusions depended on cross-sectional statistical analysis. Compared with coincidental sharing between unrelated individuals, an excess of low generation-probability sequences was observed among out-of-frame TCR alpha sequences shared between twins. Invariant T cells such as MAIT and iNKT could partly confound zero-insertion analyses, although diverse VJ usage argued against such confounding for most clonotypes. Recombination models systematically underestimated out-of-frame TCR alpha sharing in monozygotic twins but agreed with sharing between unrelated individuals.

Libraries were constructed by 5' RACE. Sequenced using an Illumina HiSeq 2000. Template switching introduced a universal primer binding site; the final cDNA contained a unique molecular identifier, enabling accurate counting of TCR cDNA molecules. First-strand cDNA for TCR alpha and beta chains was synthesized from specific primers in the conserved constant-segment region. To control for contamination, every cDNA library was double barcoded, receiving both a SMART-Mk sample barcode and Illumina barcodes. TruSeq adapter sequences and Illumina sample barcodes were added in two successive PCR steps. The TCR alpha and beta cDNA libraries were sequenced on the Illumina HiSeq platform using custom primers. Per the authors' processing: MiGEC was used to process raw reads and extract unique molecular identifiers, and MiXCR was used to find CDR3 positions. Recombination models were inferred per individual with the repgenHMM and IGoR tools using an EM algorithm. Shared clonotype analysis was performed with the tcR package in R, normalizing sharing by the product of cloneset sizes. To study raw recombination free of thymic and clonal selection effects, out-of-frame nonproductive sequences were analyzed. TCRdb trimmed public reads at Q25 via fastp, called clones via MiXCR and kept in-frame beta chains. A single entry per CDR3 protein holds the most common genes and DNA from its merged rows. The V and J calls were determined by TCRdb, not by the authors. For this sample the table gives around 450,000 distinct CDR3 sequences, of which approximately 15% were detected only once. The ten largest clones represent more than 0.5% of the sample.

Only healthy Caucasian donors were included. The twin cohort consisted of three pairs of female monozygotic twins, all aged roughly 18 to 29 years. Positive isolation kits from Invitrogen were used to isolate CD4+ and CD8+ T cell populations. These data are also associated with another study on yellow fever vaccine responses in identical twins. The second study's paper adds: The T cell response to vaccination in identical twins was reported by the authors to appear partly convergent and partly personalized. In identical twins, the study followed T cell clones that responded to the vaccine with precision.

Sequencing was carried out using CD4+ T cells sorted from blood. The chain uses TRBV29-1 and TRBJ2-1, and the D gene may be TRBD2, 5 bases matching. This clonotype was sampled from a woman between 18 and 30 years old in good health. This receptor carries the CDR3 CSAEGRSGNEQFF. The bases read TGCAGCGCCGAGGGTCGATCGGGGAATGAGCAGTTCTTC.